These 30 T cell receptor beta chains originate from one sample sequenced in a study of blood T cell repertoires in COVID-19. Clones were read by immunoSEQ multiplex PCR, and TCRdb kept only the in-frame ones, dropping some. In the table there are fewer than 450,000 clones, 87% of which are singletons. Sequencing was performed on PBMCs or T cells enriched from blood (not recorded which). These receptors all stem from a woman under 40 who had recovered from COVID-19.

This clone has only one observation. The chain combines TRBV30 with TRBJ2-7; 9 nucleotides agree with TRBD1. The CDR3 runs to 16 residues. CDR1 and CDR2 from the germline V gene are GTSNPN and SVGIG (reference sequence). V trimming: 2 bases; J trimming: 2 bases; junction bases outside the gene matches: 10. For the CDR3, the DNA is TGTGCCTGGAGTCCTAACCGGGACAGGGCCCCCTACGAGCAGTACTTC. This translates into CAWSPNRDRAPYEQYF.

V gene TRBV5-1 combines with J gene TRBJ2-7, with TRBD2 matching 10 bases. CDR1 and CDR2 from the germline V gene are SGHRS and YFSETQ. The CDR3 runs to 15 residues. Trimming at V came to 3 bases and at J to 2 bases, leaving 5 bases not matched to a gene. The CDR3 coding sequence is TGCGCCAGCAGCTCGGGTAGCGGGGGGCCCTACGAGCAGTACTTC. Protein product: CASSSGSGGPYEQYF.

The chain joins TRBV27 to TRBJ1-2; 7 nucleotides match TRBD1. The CDR3 length is 15 residues. The germline CDR1 and CDR2 sequences are MNHEY and SMNVEV (reference sequence). The V gene end was trimmed by 6 bases and the J gene end by 4 bases; junction bases not matched to a gene: 11. CDR3 DNA: TGTGCCAGCAGCCCTACAGGGGATGCTGGCTATGGCTACACCTTC. Encoded protein: CASSPTGDAGYGYTF.

This chain connects TRBV2 to TRBJ1-4; TRBD1 agrees at 10 bases. Germline trimming cut 4 bases from V and 7 bases from J; bases unmatched to any gene: 6. This CDR3 has 15 residues. Germline CDR1 is SNHLY and CDR2 is FYNNEI. CDR3 residues: CASSGRDRGVEKLFF. CDR3 sequence (DNA): TGTGCCAGCAGTGGGCGGGACAGGGGAGTTGAAAAACTGTTTTTT.

This rearrangement joins TRBV5-5 to TRBJ1-6; 9 bases line up with TRBD1. The CDR3 is made up of 16 amino acids. The V gene end was trimmed by 4 bases and the J gene end by 7 bases; junction bases not matched to a gene: 9. Germline V CDR1 and CDR2: SGHKS, YYEKEE (reference sequence). CDR3 protein: CASSPGTGRYNSPLHF. DNA for the CDR3: TGTGCCAGCAGCCCCGGGACAGGGAGGTACAATTCACCCCTCCACTTT.

The chain links TRBV6-5 to TRBJ1-4; TRBD1 might be the D (5 bases). The CDR3 spans 12 residues. Deletions cut 6 bases from V and 10 bases from J, with 12 bases between. Germline V gene lookup returns CDR1 MNHEY and CDR2 SVGAGI. CDR3 sequence reads: CASRGVGGKLFF. The DNA for the CDR3 is TGTGCCAGCAGGGGAGTGGGGGGAAAACTGTTTTTT.

Here the CDR3 reads CASSFIPGAFF. The CDR3 DNA reads TGCGCCAGCAGTTTTATCCCGGGAGCTTTCTTT. This chain joins TRBV5-1 and TRBJ1-1; D unclear. The CDR3 loop spans 11 amino acids. V lost 5 bases and J lost 10, with 12 bases in between. Looked up from germline, CDR1 is SGHRS and CDR2 is YFSETQ.

This chain links TRBV19 with TRBJ2-5, with TRBD2 identical over 11 bases. CDR1 is LNHDA and CDR2 is SQIVND in the germline V gene (reference sequence). V was clipped by 4 bases and J by 0 bases; unmatched bases: 7. This CDR3 is 17 amino acids long. In DNA form, the CDR3 reads TGTGCCAGTAGTAGGTCTAGCGGGGGGTCGTACCAAGAGACCCAGTACTTC. It yields the protein CASSRSSGGSYQETQYF. The full variable domain, in which reference TRBV19 and TRBJ2-5 provide the parts outside the CDR3, is DGGITQSPKYLFRKEGQNVTLSCEQNLNHDAMYWYRQDPGQGLRLIYYSQIVNDFQKGDIAEGYSVSREKKESFPLTVTSAQKNPTAFYLCASSRSSGGSYQETQYFGPGTRLLVL.

The V call is TRBV10-3, the J call TRBJ1-2; TRBD1 matches 9 bases. Germline V gives CDR1 ENHRY, CDR2 SYGVKD. The CDR3 runs to 14 residues. Unmatched junction bases numbered 8, after V lost 6 bases and J lost 6 bases. The CDR3 bases are TGTGCCATCAGCCGACAGGGGGAAAGTGATGGCTACACCTTC. This gives the protein CAISRQGESDGYTF.

This clone is a singleton in its sample. V and J are TRBV24-1 and TRBJ1-5; TRBD1 agrees at 8 bases. CDR1 is KGHDR and CDR2 is SFDVKD in the germline V gene. V trimming: 7 bases; J trimming: 2 bases; junction bases outside the gene matches: 9. The CDR3 consists of 16 residues. The CDR3 loop is CATSGAGGTGNQPQHF. The CDR3 nucleotides read TGTGCCACCAGCGGTGCAGGGGGCACGGGCAATCAGCCCCAGCATTTT.

The chain is built from TRBV5-8 and TRBJ1-5; TRBD1 might be the D (5 bases). Germline V gene data show CDR1 as SGHTS and CDR2 as YDEGEE. Trimming stripped 2 bases from V and 4 bases from J, with 7 bases between. The CDR3 covers 13 residues. The CDR3: CASSFRGNQPQHF. CDR3 sequence (DNA): TGTGCCAGCAGCTTCCGGGGGAATCAGCCCCAGCATTTT.

V is TRBV5-6 and J is TRBJ1-4; 7 bases match TRBD1. Germline V CDR1 and CDR2: SGHDT, YYEEEE. With V trimmed by 3 bases and J by 8 bases, 7 bases remained unmatched. This CDR3 has 14 residues. The CDR3 DNA sequence: TGTGCCAGCAGCTACAGGGGATTTGGGGAAAAACTGTTTTTT. Encoded protein: CASSYRGFGEKLFF.

The gene calls are TRBV7-9 and TRBJ2-2; the D is unclear. CDR3 length: 17 amino acids. Germline V lookup: CDR1 SEHNR, CDR2 FQNEAQ (reference sequence). The V end was cut by 1 base, the J end by 7 bases, with 19 bases between. The CDR3 sequence: CASSLELDGLYGGELFF. The CDR3 DNA reads TGTGCCAGCAGCTTAGAGCTTGATGGGCTATACGGCGGGGAGCTGTTTTTT.

V usage is TRBV13 and J usage is TRBJ1-2; D is perhaps TRBD1 (6 bases). Germline CDR1 and CDR2: PRHDT and FYEKMQ (reference sequence). The germline V and J ends were trimmed by 5 bases and 6 bases, with 31 bases remaining between them. The CDR3 totals 19 residues. DNA for the CDR3: TGTGCCAGCAGCCGCACCCCGCTGGTGGACAGAAAGCTAGGTAATGGCTACACCTTC. It codes for CASSRTPLVDRKLGNGYTF.

This clone showed up just a few times. Here the CDR3 reads CASSQPDRGRPRGELFF. CDR3 sequence (DNA): TGCGCCAGCAGCCAACCCGACAGGGGGCGTCCGAGGGGGGAGCTGTTTTTT. The chain combines TRBV4-1 with TRBJ2-2; the match to TRBD1 covers 10 bases. V lost 2 bases to trimming and J lost 8 bases; unmatched junction nucleotides: 11. There are 17 residues in the CDR3. CDR1 and CDR2 from the germline V gene are MGHRA and YSYEKL.

The gene calls are TRBV2 and TRBJ1-3; D is possibly TRBD1 (6 bases). Between the trimmed V and J ends, which lost 7 bases and 4 bases, there was a span of 11 bases. The CDR3 is made up of 13 amino acids. Germline V gene sequence: CDR1 SNHLY, CDR2 FYNNEI. CDR3: CASNQDRGNTIYF. In DNA, the CDR3 is TGTGCCAGCAACCAAGACAGGGGAAACACCATATATTTT.

The chain links TRBV10-1 to TRBJ1-5; D might be TRBD1 (5 bases). V was cut by 3 bases and J by 10 bases, with 19 bases left in between. The CDR3 runs to 15 residues. The germline V gene encodes CDR1 WNHNN and CDR2 SYGVQD (reference sequence). CDR3 sequence: CASSEWAGSFRPQHF. CDR3 DNA: TGCGCCAGCAGTGAATGGGCAGGGTCTTTTCGACCCCAGCATTTT.

V and J are TRBV28 and TRBJ1-2; 8 bases are a match to TRBD1. V lost 3 bases and J lost 5; bases outside the gene matches: 5. This CDR3 has 14 residues. From germline, CDR1 is MDHEN and CDR2 SYDVKM. This chain's CDR3 is CASSFQDREYGYTF. The CDR3 DNA reads TGTGCCAGCAGTTTCCAGGACAGGGAATATGGCTACACCTTC.

V gene TRBV5-4 combines with J gene TRBJ1-2; D remains unclear. V was shortened by 2 bases and J by 4 bases, with 15 bases between the two germline ends. The CDR3 sequence is 15 residues long. The germline gives CDR1 SGHNT, CDR2 YYREEE (reference sequence). The CDR3 coding sequence is TGTGCCAGCAGCTTAAACTTAAACCCTCTCTATGGCTACACCTTC. This encodes CASSLNLNPLYGYTF.

The V and J genes are TRBV5-1 and TRBJ2-7; 9 nucleotides line up with TRBD2. Germline loops: CDR1 SGHRS, CDR2 YFSETQ. Losses at the gene ends were 7 bases for V and 6 bases for J; bases not matched to a gene: 14. This CDR3 comprises 15 residues. The CDR3 protein is CASSPSGTDLSEQYF. The CDR3, as DNA: TGCGCCAGCTCGCCTAGCGGGACGGATTTAAGCGAGCAGTACTTC. Drawing the rest from reference TRBV5-1 and TRBJ2-7, the complete variable domain is KAGVTQTPRYLIKTRGQQVTLSCSPISGHRSVSWYQQTPGQGLQFLFEYFSETQRNKGNFPGRFSGRQFSNSRSEMNVSTLELGDSALYLCASSPSGTDLSEQYFGPGTRLTVT.

The chain has TRBV3-1 (or the pseudogene TRBV3-2) and TRBJ1-6, with 7 bases that match TRBD1. After removal of 7 bases from V and 11 bases from J, the junction contained 8 bases not matched to a gene. The CDR3 has 13 amino acids. CDR1 and CDR2 from the germline V gene are LGHDT and YNNKEL (reference sequence). The CDR3 nucleotides read TGTGCCAGCACTTTAGCAGGGGGAACACCCCTCCACTTT. Translation: CASTLAGGTPLHF.

The DNA for the CDR3 is TGTGCCACCAGTGATTTAGGTCCAGGGAATGGAGAGACCCAGTACTTC. Its protein is CATSDLGPGNGETQYF. This rearrangement joins TRBV24-1 to TRBJ2-5; a weak D match, TRBD1 (5 bases). The CDR3 is 16 amino acids. The germline V gene encodes CDR1 KGHDR and CDR2 SFDVKD. With 1 base removed from V and 4 bases from J, the gap between germline ends came to 15 bases.

V usage is TRBV28 and J usage is TRBJ1-6, with TRBD1 matching over 7 bases. Germline loops: CDR1 MDHEN, CDR2 SYDVKM. The CDR3 covers 14 residues. Germline trimming cut 7 bases from V and 10 bases from J; bases unmatched to any gene: 10. The CDR3 DNA reads TGTGCCAGCAACCTCAGGGGGAACTTCTCACCCCTCCACTTT. Its protein is CASNLRGNFSPLHF.

V and J are TRBV6-5 and TRBJ2-3, with 7 bases identical to TRBD1. V was clipped by 8 bases and J by 7 bases; unmatched bases: 12. In germline, CDR1 is MNHEY, CDR2 SVGAGI. The CDR3 is 14 residues long. The CDR3 loop reads CASGRQGPGNTQYF. CDR3 nucleotides: TGTGCCAGCGGTAGACAGGGCCCGGGAAATACGCAGTATTTT.

This clone appeared a single time. The chain has TRBV5-1 and TRBJ2-7; a weak D match, TRBD2 (6 bases). This CDR3 is 14 amino acids long. The germline V gene has CDR1 SGHRS and CDR2 YFSETQ. Trimming left V 7 bases short and J 2 bases short, with 16 bases between. The CDR3 coding sequence is TGCGCCAGCGGTAAACCGGGAGAAGCCTACGAGCAGTACTTC. Its protein is CASGKPGEAYEQYF.

This clone was recorded only once. The chain combines TRBV14 with TRBJ1-3, with TRBD1 matching 8 bases. This CDR3 contains 18 residues. The J segment lost 4 bases and the V segment lost 4 bases, leaving 15 bases of the junction unmatched. Germline V gene sequence: CDR1 SGHDN, CDR2 FVKESK. CDR3 coding DNA: TGTGCCAGCAGCCCCCCGCGCAACAGGGGGTCTTACGGAAACACCATATATTTT. Translation gives CASSPPRNRGSYGNTIYF. The complete variable domain, with remaining parts taken from reference TRBV14 and TRBJ1-3, reads EAGVTQFPSHSVIEKGQTVTLRCDPISGHDNLYWYRRVMGKEIKFLLHFVKESKQDESGMPNNRFLAERTGGTYSTLKVQPAELEDSGVYFCASSPPRNRGSYGNTIYFGEGSWLTVV.

The J gene is TRBJ1-3, the V gene TRBV30; D is ambiguous. The CDR3 contains 16 residues. Germline V lookup: CDR1 GTSNPN, CDR2 SVGIG (reference sequence). The V gene lost 0 bases and the J gene lost 4 bases, with 16 bases spanning the gap. CDR3 DNA: TGTGCCTGGAGTGTACGGGCAACGGGGAGCGGAAACACCATATATTTT. As protein: CAWSVRATGSGNTIYF.

CDR3 DNA: TGTGCCAGTAGTACGAGCGGACAGAGCAATCAGCCCCAGCATTTT. It codes for CASSTSGQSNQPQHF. The gene calls are TRBV19 and TRBJ1-5, with TRBD1 as a possible D gene (6 bases). V lost 4 bases and J 1 base, leaving 11 bases between the germline ends. CDR1 is LNHDA, CDR2 SQIVND, per germline (reference sequence). The length of the CDR3 is 15 residues.

This chain uses TRBV12-3 or TRBV12-4 with TRBJ1-2; no reliable D call. Trimming stripped 2 bases from V and 0 bases from J, with 4 bases between. This CDR3 is built from 13 residues. Here the CDR3 DNA reads TGTGCCAGCAGTTTACGGGCTAACTATGGCTACACCTTC. It is translated as CASSLRANYGYTF.

This clone was counted only a few times. The chain links TRBV7-9 to TRBJ1-4, with 7 bases that match TRBD1. Germline assignment: CDR1 SEHNR and CDR2 FQNEAQ (reference sequence). V was clipped by 6 bases and J by 8 bases; unmatched bases: 6. There are 13 residues in the CDR3. CDR3 sequence reads: CASRPKGGEKLFF. CDR3 sequence (DNA): TGTGCCAGCAGGCCCAAAGGGGGCGAAAAACTGTTTTTT.